This T cell receptor (beta chain) was recovered during a study of T cell changes during pregnancy in multiple sclerosis. The method was immunoSEQ multiplex PCR; TCRdb's version includes in-frame clones alone and lacks a portion of them. The sample holds about 50,000 clones; about 90% are singletons and the top ten take 0.39%. V shed 6 bases and J 7 bases; nucleotides not matched to a gene: 13. CDR1 GTSNPN and CDR2 SVGIG come from the germline V gene (reference sequence). The CDR3 covers 15 residues. The sample consisted of CD4+ T cells from peripheral blood mononuclear cells, taken after pregnancy. The receptor was derived from a female donor with multiple sclerosis, enrolled in a pregnancy study. The gene calls are TRBV30 and TRBJ2-1; 9 bases map to TRBD2. Here the CDR3 reads CACQKGGRARNEQFF. The CDR3 DNA sequence: TGTGCCTGTCAGAAAGGCGGGAGGGCCAGAAATGAGCAGTTCTTC.